This entry lists 6 T cell receptor beta chains sequenced from one sample in a study of blood T cells in healthy people across ages. A sample-barcoded 5' primer and a J-beta primer mix were used in a second PCR of roughly 7 to 12 cycles. In TCRdb, the 5' RACE reads were re-called with MiXCR into one record per CDR3 protein. The sample gives fewer than 800,000 distinct CDR3 sequences, 45% to 50% of which show up once; roughly 30% is in the top ten. The material sequenced was blood. Receptors originate from a woman aged 55-69 years in good health.

This chain uses TRBV7-2 with TRBJ1-2; D possibly corresponds to TRBD1 (5 bases). V was trimmed by 6 bases and J by 4 bases, leaving 12 bases between them. CDR3 length: 13 residues. Germline lookup yields CDR1 SGHTA and CDR2 FQGNSA. The CDR3 reads CASSVQVFYGYTF. The CDR3 DNA follows: TGTGCCAGCAGTGTACAGGTCTTCTATGGCTACACCTTC.

This clonotype was counted a few times. The rearrangement links TRBV15 to TRBJ2-7; 10 nucleotides agree with TRBD1. CDR1 and CDR2 from the germline V gene are LNHNV and YYDKDF (reference sequence). This CDR3 contains 14 residues. J gave up 2 bases and V 5 bases, and 3 bases lay outside the gene matches. The CDR3 bases are TGTGCCACCAGCCGGACAGGGGGTACCTACGAGCAGTACTTC. Residues: CATSRTGGTYEQYF.

This clonotype has more than one count but fewer than ten. J is TRBJ1-1 and V is TRBV2; 8 bases fit TRBD1. Germline assignment: CDR1 SNHLY and CDR2 FYNNEI. The ends lost 4 bases at V and 6 bases at J; junction bases unmatched: 4. The length of the CDR3 is 13 residues. The CDR3 coding sequence is TGTGCCAGCAGTGCCCAGGGGGCGGCTGAAGCTTTCTTT. This translates into CASSAQGAAEAFF.

The chain links TRBV6-2 or TRBV6-3 to TRBJ1-2; no clear D. Germline V gene sequence: CDR1 MNHEY, CDR2 SVGEGT. The CDR3 covers 13 residues. The V gene lost 6 bases and the J gene lost 7 bases, with 15 bases spanning the gap. The CDR3 loop reads CASRDGGVVGYTF. CDR3 nucleotides: TGTGCCAGCAGGGACGGAGGCGTGGTTGGCTACACCTTC.

This clonotype was detected ten times or more. The chain uses TRBV11-2 and TRBJ2-7; 11 positions match TRBD2. The CDR3 is made up of 13 amino acids. CDR1 is SGHAT, CDR2 FQNNGV, per germline. Trimming removed 8 bases from V and 7 bases from J; junction bases left unmatched: 7. DNA of the CDR3: TGTGCCAGCGAGAGGCTAGCGGGAGGTGAGCAGTACTTC. This encodes CASERLAGGEQYF.

The chain employs TRBV6-2 or TRBV6-3 and TRBJ1-6; D is undetermined. The CDR3 contains 13 residues. CDR1 is MNHEY and CDR2 is SVGEGT in the germline V gene. Trimming removed 0 bases at V and 16 bases at J, with 13 bases between. CDR3 protein: CASSYSTQAALHF. CDR3 bases: TGTGCCAGCAGTTACTCGACCCAAGCAGCTCTCCACTTT.